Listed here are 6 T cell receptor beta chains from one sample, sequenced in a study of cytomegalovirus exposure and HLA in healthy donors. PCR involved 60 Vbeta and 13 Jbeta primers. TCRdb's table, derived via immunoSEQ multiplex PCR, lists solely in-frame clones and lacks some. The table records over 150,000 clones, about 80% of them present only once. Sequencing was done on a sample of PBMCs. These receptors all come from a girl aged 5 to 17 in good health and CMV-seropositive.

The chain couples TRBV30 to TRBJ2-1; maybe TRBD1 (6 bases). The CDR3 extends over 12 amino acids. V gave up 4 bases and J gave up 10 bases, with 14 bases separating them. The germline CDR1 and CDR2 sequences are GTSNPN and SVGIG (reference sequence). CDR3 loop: CAWNSRTEEQFF. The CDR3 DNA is TGTGCCTGGAACTCCAGGACAGAGGAGCAGTTCTTC.

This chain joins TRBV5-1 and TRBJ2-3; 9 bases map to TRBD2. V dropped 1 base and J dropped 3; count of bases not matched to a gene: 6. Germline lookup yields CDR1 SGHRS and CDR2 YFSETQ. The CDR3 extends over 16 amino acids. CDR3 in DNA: TGCGCCAGCAGCTTGAGGGGACTAGCAGGGACAGATACGCAGTATTTT. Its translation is CASSLRGLAGTDTQYF.

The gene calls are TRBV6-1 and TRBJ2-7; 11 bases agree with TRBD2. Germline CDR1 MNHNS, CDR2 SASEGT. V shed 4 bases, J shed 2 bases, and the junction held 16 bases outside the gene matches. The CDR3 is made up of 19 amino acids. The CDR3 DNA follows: TGTGCCAGCAGTGCTCGACTAGCGGGACGGAGAACTATGACCTACGAGCAGTACTTC. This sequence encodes CASSARLAGRRTMTYEQYF.

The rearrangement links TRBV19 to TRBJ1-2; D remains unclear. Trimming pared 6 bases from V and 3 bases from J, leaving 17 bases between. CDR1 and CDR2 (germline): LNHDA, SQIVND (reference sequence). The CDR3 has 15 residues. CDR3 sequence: CASSIISSGYYGYTF. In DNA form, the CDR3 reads TGTGCCAGTAGCATTATTTCGTCGGGGTACTATGGCTACACCTTC.

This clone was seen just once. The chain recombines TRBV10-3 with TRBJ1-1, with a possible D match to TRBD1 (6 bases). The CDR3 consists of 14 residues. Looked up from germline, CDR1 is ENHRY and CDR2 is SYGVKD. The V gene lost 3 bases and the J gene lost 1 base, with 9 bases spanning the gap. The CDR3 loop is CAISDPDRNTEAFF. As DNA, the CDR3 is TGTGCCATCAGTGACCCGGACAGGAACACTGAAGCTTTCTTT.

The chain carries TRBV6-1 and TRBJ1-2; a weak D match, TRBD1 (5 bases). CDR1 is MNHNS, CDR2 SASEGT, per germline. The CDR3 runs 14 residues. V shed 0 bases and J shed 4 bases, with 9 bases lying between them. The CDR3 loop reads CASSEAYRLYGYTF. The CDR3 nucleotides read TGTGCCAGCAGTGAAGCATACAGGCTCTATGGCTACACCTTC.